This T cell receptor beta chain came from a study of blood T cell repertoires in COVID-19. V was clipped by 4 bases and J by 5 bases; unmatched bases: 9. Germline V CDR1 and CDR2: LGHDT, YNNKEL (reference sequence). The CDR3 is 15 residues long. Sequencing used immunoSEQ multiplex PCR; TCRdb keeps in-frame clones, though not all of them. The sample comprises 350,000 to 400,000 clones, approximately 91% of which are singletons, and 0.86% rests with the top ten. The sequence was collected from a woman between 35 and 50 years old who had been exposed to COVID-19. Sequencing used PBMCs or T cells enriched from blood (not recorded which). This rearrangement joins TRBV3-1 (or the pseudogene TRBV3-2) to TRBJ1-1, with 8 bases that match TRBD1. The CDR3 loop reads CASSPRDRRKTEAFF. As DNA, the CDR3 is TGTGCCAGCAGCCCGCGGGACAGGAGAAAAACTGAAGCTTTCTTT.